The 29 T cell receptor beta chains below were found in one sample sequenced in a study of cytomegalovirus exposure and HLA in healthy donors. 13 Jbeta primers and 60 Vbeta primers were used for the PCR. Sequencing used immunoSEQ multiplex PCR; TCRdb keeps in-frame clones, though not all of them. Among around 130,000 clones listed, roughly 84% were seen once. The sequenced material came from PBMCs. The origin of the receptors is a woman aged 18-29 years in good health and CMV-seropositive.

This clone was observed once. This sequence joins TRBV7-9 and TRBJ1-3, with D perhaps TRBD1 (6 bases). The germline V gene encodes CDR1 SEHNR and CDR2 FQNEAQ (reference sequence). The ends were cut back, 7 bases at V and 0 bases at J, with 16 bases in the middle. This CDR3 is built from 16 residues. As DNA, the CDR3 is TGTGCCAGCATCCTGGGGGCAGGGGACTCTGGAAACACCATATATTTT. It specifies CASILGAGDSGNTIYF.

This clone is a singleton in its sample. V is TRBV5-4 and J is TRBJ1-4, with TRBD1 identical over 9 bases. V trimming: 4 bases; J trimming: 7 bases; junction bases outside the gene matches: 8. The CDR3 totals 15 residues. Germline lookup yields CDR1 SGHNT and CDR2 YYREEE (reference sequence). The CDR3 is CASSPLGTGFEKLFF. Written as DNA, the CDR3 is TGTGCCAGCAGCCCGCTCGGGACAGGGTTTGAAAAACTGTTTTTT.

The rearrangement uses TRBV12-2 and TRBJ2-1; the DNA was not used to check the table's D call, TRBD2. TRBV12-2 is termed a pseudogene. The CDR3 length is 16 residues. CDR3 loop: CASRLLPLAGGCEQFF. The CDR3 region has the DNA TGTGCAAGTCGCTTACTCCCGCTAGCGGGGGGTTGTGAGCAGTTCTTC.

Points on this clone: At one end the junction does not follow the germline gene, possibly because of a read error. The genes are TRBV11-2 and TRBJ2-7, with 8 bases matching TRBD1. The CDR3 is 12 amino acids. Germline V lookup: CDR1 SGHAT, CDR2 FQNNGV. The CDR3 DNA reads as TGTGCCAGCGGGACAGGATCCTACGAACAGTACTTC. Translating gives CASGTGSYEQYF.

The chain is built from TRBV6-1 and TRBJ2-2; 7 positions agree with TRBD1. Trimming at V came to 5 bases and at J to 5 bases, leaving 5 bases not matched to a gene. The germline V gene encodes CDR1 MNHNS and CDR2 SASEGT. CDR3 length: 14 residues. CDR3 sequence reads: CASSRTGDTGELFF. In nucleotides, the CDR3 is TGTGCCAGCAGTCGCACAGGGGATACCGGGGAGCTGTTTTTT.

In this sample, this clone turned up a few times. The junction departs from germline at one end; a sequencing error may be responsible. This chain connects TRBV7-9 to TRBJ1-1; 9 positions match TRBD1. Per the germline V gene, CDR1 is SEHNR and CDR2 is FQNEAQ (reference sequence). The CDR3 spans 17 residues. CDR3 loop: CSSSSTGGGIRDTEAFF. The CDR3 DNA sequence: TGTTCCAGCAGCTCAACAGGGGGCGGAATCAGGGACACTGAAGCTTTCTTT.

This clone was seen a single time. This chain joins TRBV19 and TRBJ2-1; the D gene is possibly TRBD2 (7 bases). The V end was cut by 3 bases, the J end by 4 bases, with 13 bases between. This CDR3 comprises 15 residues. Looked up from germline, CDR1 is LNHDA and CDR2 is SQIVND (reference sequence). CDR3 region: CASSIRGGGYNEQFF. The CDR3 bases are TGTGCCAGTAGTATTAGGGGGGGCGGATACAATGAGCAGTTCTTC.

The V gene is TRBV27, the J gene TRBJ2-7, with 8 nucleotides matching TRBD2. With 2 bases clipped from V and 0 bases from J, the junction kept 3 bases outside the gene matches. Germline V gene data show CDR1 as MNHEY and CDR2 as SMNVEV (reference sequence). The CDR3 sequence is 15 residues long. The CDR3 loop is CASSLVGTSSYEQYF. The CDR3 region has the DNA TGTGCCAGCAGTTTAGTTGGGACTAGCTCCTACGAGCAGTACTTC.

The chain joins TRBV14 to TRBJ2-1; 8 bases are shared with TRBD2. The V gene's germline CDR1 is SGHDN and CDR2 FVKESK. This CDR3 region has 18 residues. The trim removed 4 bases at V and 1 base at J, leaving 12 bases unmatched. CDR3: CASSPRVGRGASYNEQFF. The CDR3 nucleotides are TGTGCCAGCAGCCCCCGCGTCGGGCGGGGGGCTTCCTACAATGAGCAGTTCTTC.

The count of this clone is one. The chain links TRBV19 to TRBJ1-6; 10 nucleotides align to TRBD1. The CDR3 covers 15 residues. V lost 3 bases and J lost 7; bases outside the gene matches: 3. The germline V gene has CDR1 LNHDA and CDR2 SQIVND (reference sequence). The CDR3 nucleotides are TGTGCCAGTAGTATTGGGACAGGGGTAAATTCACCCCTCCACTTT. Translating gives CASSIGTGVNSPLHF.

This clone was seen once. V gene TRBV29-1 combines with J gene TRBJ1-3; 10 bases align to TRBD1. Germline V gene sequence: CDR1 SQVTM, CDR2 ANQGSEA. Trimming removed 6 bases from V and 2 bases from J; junction bases left unmatched: 10. The CDR3 runs 16 residues. CDR3 loop: CSVRPGTGETGNTIYF. The CDR3 DNA follows: TGCAGCGTGCGTCCCGGGACAGGGGAGACTGGAAACACCATATATTTT.

This clone was found a few times. The chain is built from TRBV5-4 and TRBJ2-3; 12 bases map to TRBD2. The V segment lost 4 bases and the J segment 5 bases; nucleotides outside the gene matches: 8. Germline assignment: CDR1 SGHNT and CDR2 YYREEE (reference sequence). The CDR3 has 16 amino acids. The CDR3 protein is CASSLTSGGAGDTQYF. CDR3 in DNA: TGTGCCAGCAGCCTGACTAGCGGGGGTGCGGGAGATACGCAGTATTTT.

The V call is TRBV30, the J call TRBJ2-3; TRBD2 matches at 10 bases. The CDR3 extends over 17 amino acids. Germline V gives CDR1 GTSNPN, CDR2 SVGIG (reference sequence). J was trimmed by 4 bases and V by 2 bases; bases with no gene match: 12. The CDR3 is CAWSPPGVAGGSDTQYF. The CDR3 region has the DNA TGTGCCTGGAGTCCCCCGGGGGTAGCGGGGGGATCAGATACGCAGTATTTT.

The rearrangement links TRBV10-3 to TRBJ1-5, with D uncertain. V was shortened by 3 bases and J by 1 base, with 13 bases between the two germline ends. Per the germline V gene, CDR1 is ENHRY and CDR2 is SYGVKD. CDR3 length: 16 amino acids. CDR3 residues: CAISDGSAFSNQPQHF. DNA for the CDR3: TGTGCCATCAGTGACGGGTCGGCCTTCAGCAATCAGCCCCAGCATTTT.

The V gene is TRBV2, the J gene TRBJ1-5; 9 nucleotides line up with TRBD1. Germline loops: CDR1 SNHLY, CDR2 FYNNEI. V lost 7 bases to trimming and J lost 3 bases; unmatched junction nucleotides: 10. This CDR3 has 16 residues. CDR3 region: CASTGTGGSFNQPQHF. CDR3 in DNA: TGTGCCAGCACGGGCACAGGGGGCTCCTTCAATCAGCCCCAGCATTTT.

The chain is built from TRBV10-3 and TRBJ1-3; TRBD1 aligns across 7 bases. Trimming at V came to 3 bases and at J to 0 bases, leaving 2 bases not matched to a gene. This CDR3 has 15 amino acids. Germline V gives CDR1 ENHRY, CDR2 SYGVKD. The CDR3 here is CAISEQGYSGNTIYF. Written as DNA, the CDR3 is TGTGCCATCAGTGAACAGGGGTACTCTGGAAACACCATATATTTT.

The chain carries TRBV29-1 and TRBJ2-7; a weak D match, TRBD1 (7 bases). The CDR3 covers 11 residues. Germline lookup yields CDR1 SQVTM and CDR2 ANQGSEA. The CDR3 DNA sequence: TGCTCCTCGGGGCAGGGGGGCGAGCAGTACTTC. Translated, it gives CSSGQGGEQYF.

This chain connects TRBV7-3 to TRBJ2-3, with TRBD2 matching 8 bases. V gave up 8 bases and J gave up 0 bases; unmatched junction bases: 7. This CDR3 has 15 amino acids. Germline-derived CDR1 and CDR2 are SGHTA and FQGTGA. In DNA form, the CDR3 reads TGTGCCAGCGCAGTAGCGGGGTTTAGCACAGATACGCAGTATTTT. Encoded protein: CASAVAGFSTDTQYF.

The DNA for the CDR3 is TGTGCCAGCAGCGCCAGGGCAGGGTACGAGCAGTACTTC. It codes for CASSARAGYEQYF. The V and J genes are TRBV27 and TRBJ2-7; possibly TRBD1 for D (5 bases). From germline, CDR1 is MNHEY and CDR2 SMNVEV (reference sequence). This CDR3 has 13 amino acids. V lost 6 bases to trimming and J lost 4 bases, with 13 bases between them.

This chain links TRBV30 with TRBJ2-7; perhaps TRBD1 as D (5 bases). CDR3 length equals 14 residues. Germline CDR1 GTSNPN, CDR2 SVGIG (reference sequence). V was trimmed by 3 bases and J by 0 bases, leaving 12 bases between them. The CDR3 DNA reads TGTGCCTGGAGCTCCGACAGAAGCTCCTACGAGCAGTACTTC. Protein product: CAWSSDRSSYEQYF.

The chain links TRBV25-1 to TRBJ2-1; 7 bases map to TRBD2. Germline lookup yields CDR1 MGHDK and CDR2 SYGVNS. Germline trimming cut 6 bases from V and 4 bases from J; bases unmatched to any gene: 9. This CDR3 has 15 amino acids. The CDR3 here is CASSDSGGLYNEQFF. The CDR3 nucleotides are TGTGCCAGCAGCGACTCGGGGGGACTTTACAATGAGCAGTTCTTC.

The chain joins TRBV2 to TRBJ1-2; maybe TRBD1 (5 bases). The CDR3 loop spans 12 amino acids. Trimming removed 11 bases from V and 0 bases from J, with 10 bases in between. Germline V gene sequence: CDR1 SNHLY, CDR2 FYNNEI. CDR3 sequence: CALGGSNYGYTF. The CDR3 coding sequence is TGTGCCCTGGGGGGTTCTAACTATGGCTACACCTTC.

The rearrangement links TRBV29-1 to TRBJ2-2, with 7 bases that match TRBD2. Germline lookup yields CDR1 SQVTM and CDR2 ANQGSEA. Trimming at V came to 5 bases and at J to 3 bases, leaving 6 bases not matched to a gene. The CDR3 has 14 residues. CDR3 protein: CSVPTGGHTGELFF. CDR3 coding DNA: TGCAGCGTTCCAACGGGGGGACACACCGGGGAGCTGTTTTTT.

This chain connects TRBV2 to TRBJ1-4; D gene uncertain. Per the germline V gene, CDR1 is SNHLY and CDR2 is FYNNEI. Trimming took 6 bases from V and 3 from J, leaving 11 bases between them. CDR3 length equals 14 residues. Written as DNA, the CDR3 is TGTGCCAGCAGGGTCCAGGTGGCTAATGAAAAACTGTTTTTT. Residues: CASRVQVANEKLFF.

This chain links TRBV9 with TRBJ1-5; D uncertain. With 1 base removed from V and 3 bases from J, the gap between germline ends came to 14 bases. The CDR3 is 16 residues long. CDR1 is SGDLS and CDR2 is YYNGEE in the germline V gene. The CDR3 here is CASSVNLVRLNQPQHF. The CDR3 DNA reads TGTGCCAGCAGCGTAAATCTCGTGAGGCTCAATCAGCCCCAGCATTTT.

This clone was seen only a few times. This chain connects TRBV25-1 to TRBJ2-7, with a tentative D call TRBD2 (6 bases). The CDR3 is made up of 15 amino acids. Germline assignment: CDR1 MGHDK and CDR2 SYGVNS. V lost 1 base, J lost 4 bases, and 14 bases lay in between. Written as DNA, the CDR3 is TGTGCCAGCAGTGAATCCGGAATCCGGGGGTACGAGCAGTACTTC. This sequence encodes CASSESGIRGYEQYF.

As for this clone: Other DNA sequences in this sample translate to the same CDR3. The gene calls are TRBV28 and TRBJ2-7; D might be TRBD1 (6 bases). Deletions cut 6 bases from V and 3 bases from J, with 9 bases between. The germline V gene encodes CDR1 MDHEN and CDR2 SYDVKM. This CDR3 has 12 amino acids. The CDR3 reads CASSLRGYEQYF. DNA of the CDR3: TGTGCCAGCAGCCTCAGGGGCTACGAGCAGTACTTC. The entire variable domain, with the rest obtained from reference TRBV28 and TRBJ2-7, is as follows: DVKVTQSSRYLVKRTGEKVFLECVQDMDHENMFWYRQDPGLGLRLIYFSYDVKMKEKGDIPEGYSVSREKKERFSLILESASTNQTSMYLCASSLRGYEQYFGPGTRLTVT.

J is TRBJ2-1 and V is TRBV19; TRBD2 matches at 7 bases. Germline CDR1 LNHDA, CDR2 SQIVND (reference sequence). V trimming: 0 bases; J trimming: 10 bases; junction bases outside the gene matches: 12. The CDR3 covers 16 residues. The DNA of the CDR3 is TGTGCCAGTAGTATAGATTCCCCCCCCACTAGCGCGGAGCAGTTCTTC. Residues: CASSIDSPPTSAEQFF.

This chain uses TRBV15 with TRBJ2-7; a possible D gene is TRBD2 (5 bases). Per germline, CDR1 LNHNV and CDR2 YYDKDF (reference sequence). The ends were cut back, 1 base at V and 7 bases at J, with 5 bases in the middle. The CDR3 extends over 11 amino acids. The CDR3, as DNA: TGTGCCACCAGCAGAGGAGGGGAGCAGTACTTC. Amino acid sequence: CATSRGGEQYF. Looking up the rest from reference TRBV15 and TRBJ2-7 gives the full variable domain: DAMVIQNPRYQVTQFGKPVTLSCSQTLNHNVMYWYQQKSSQAPKLLFHYYDKDFNNEADTPDNFQSRRPNTSFCFLDIRSPGLGDTAMYLCATSRGGEQYFGPGTRLTVT.